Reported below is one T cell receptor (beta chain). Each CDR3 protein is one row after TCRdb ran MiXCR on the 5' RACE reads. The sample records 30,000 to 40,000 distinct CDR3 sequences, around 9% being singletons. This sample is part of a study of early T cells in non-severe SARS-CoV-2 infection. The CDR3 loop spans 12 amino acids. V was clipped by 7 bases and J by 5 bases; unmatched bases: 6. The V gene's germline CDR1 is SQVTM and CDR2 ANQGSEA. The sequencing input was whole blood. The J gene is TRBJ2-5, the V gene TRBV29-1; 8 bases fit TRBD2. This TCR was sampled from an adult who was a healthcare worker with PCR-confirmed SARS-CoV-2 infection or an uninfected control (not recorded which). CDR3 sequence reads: CSAGGVAETQYF. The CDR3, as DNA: TGCAGCGCCGGGGGGGTTGCGGAGACCCAGTACTTC.